This TCR beta chain was recovered during a study of blood T cell repertoires in COVID-19. About the research overall: Acute-phase and convalescent COVID-19 samples originated in the United States, Italy and Spain. The analysed material was cDNA or gDNA that came from T cells, B-cell-depleted T cells, or PBMCs.

In the original analysis: Amplification with reference gene primers provided the estimates of nucleated cell counts. This table comes from immunoSEQ multiplex PCR, and its TCRdb copy is limited to in-frame clones, with some not included. V and J calls and clone size follow that table, whereas D and trimming were derived from the DNA. The table has fewer than 700,000 clones, roughly 91% seen once. For this clone: Other DNA sequences in this specimen translate into the identical CDR3.

CDR3 length: 15 amino acids. Germline V gives CDR1 MDHEN, CDR2 SYDVKM. Trimming took 1 base from V and 0 from J, leaving 4 bases between them. The chain uses TRBV28 and TRBJ2-6, with D hard to call. The material sequenced was peripheral blood. The receptor was derived from a woman aged 45-59 years with COVID-19, enrolled during active disease. CDR3 sequence: CASSLSVSGANVLTF. CDR3 in DNA: TGTGCCAGCAGTTTATCTGTCTCTGGGGCCAACGTCCTGACTTTC.